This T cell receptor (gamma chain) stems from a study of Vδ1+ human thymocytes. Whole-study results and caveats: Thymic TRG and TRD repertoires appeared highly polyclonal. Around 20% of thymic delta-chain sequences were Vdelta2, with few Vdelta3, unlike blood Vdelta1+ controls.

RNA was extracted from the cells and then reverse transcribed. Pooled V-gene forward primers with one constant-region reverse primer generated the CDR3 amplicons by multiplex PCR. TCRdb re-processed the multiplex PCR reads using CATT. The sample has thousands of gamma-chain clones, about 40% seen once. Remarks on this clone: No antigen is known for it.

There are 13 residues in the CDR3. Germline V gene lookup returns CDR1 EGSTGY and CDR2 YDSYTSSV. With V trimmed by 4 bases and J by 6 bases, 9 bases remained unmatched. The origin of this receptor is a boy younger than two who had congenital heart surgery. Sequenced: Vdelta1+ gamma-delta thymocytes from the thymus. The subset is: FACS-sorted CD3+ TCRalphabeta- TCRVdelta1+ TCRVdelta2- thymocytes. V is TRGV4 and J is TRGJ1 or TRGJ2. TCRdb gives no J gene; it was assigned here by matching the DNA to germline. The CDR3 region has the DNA TGTGCCACCTGGGAGCGCGGGTTTTATAAGAAACTCTTT. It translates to CATWERGFYKKLF.